This TCR beta chain was retrieved from a study of blood T cell repertoires in COVID-19. Overall study: The United States, Italy and Spain were the sources of the acute and convalescent COVID-19 samples. PBMCs, B-cell-depleted T cells, or T cells were the source of the cDNA or gDNA that made up the material.

In the original processing: Amplification from reference gene primers served as the basis for estimated nucleated cell counts. Produced via immunoSEQ multiplex PCR; TCRdb's table is partial and in-frame only. V and J calls plus clone size are reproduced from that table; the DNA served to infer D and trimming. This table has 160,000 or so clones, about 80% appearing once. V was shortened by 3 bases and J by 8 bases, with 8 bases between the two germline ends. The CDR3 is 12 amino acids. In germline, CDR1 is KGHSH, CDR2 LQKENI. This rearrangement joins TRBV18 to TRBJ1-3; D not certain. Sequenced sample: peripheral blood. The origin of this receptor is a human donor in a cohort sampled during active COVID-19. CDR3 DNA sequence: TGTGCCAGCTCACCGTCCGGGGACACCATATATTTT. It encodes CASSPSGDTIYF.